The 27 T cell receptor beta chains presented below share a single source sample, sequenced in a study of blood T cell repertoires in COVID-19. Using immunoSEQ multiplex PCR, the repertoire was profiled, and TCRdb retains in-frame clones only, with some absent. The sample lists a few hundred thousand clones, around 89% occurring once. Sequencing used peripheral blood. These receptors were taken from a man aged 60 to 75 who had recovered from COVID-19.

This rearrangement joins TRBV28 to TRBJ1-2; 10 positions agree with TRBD1. This CDR3 is built from 16 residues. Germline CDR1 is MDHEN and CDR2 is SYDVKM. Trimming cost V 6 bases and J 4 bases; bases outside gene matches: 11. CDR3: CASREGGTGEGYGYTF. The CDR3 nucleotides read TGTGCCAGCAGAGAGGGGGGGACAGGGGAGGGCTATGGCTACACCTTC.

The V and J genes are TRBV18 and TRBJ2-5; tentatively, D is TRBD1 (6 bases). V lost 2 bases, J lost 1 base, and 11 bases lay in between. The CDR3 sequence is 15 residues long. Germline V gene data show CDR1 as KGHSH and CDR2 as LQKENI. CDR3: CASSPTAGAQETQYF. The DNA of the CDR3 is TGTGCCAGCTCACCAACGGCAGGGGCCCAAGAGACCCAGTACTTC.

The V call is TRBV4-1, the J call TRBJ2-7; TRBD1 matches 10 bases. V was pared by 4 bases and J by 5 bases, with 5 bases of the junction left unmatched. The CDR3 consists of 14 residues. The germline CDR1 and CDR2 sequences are MGHRA and YSYEKL. CDR3: CASSLRDRGNEQYF. As DNA, the CDR3 is TGCGCCAGCAGCCTCCGGGACAGGGGCAACGAGCAGTACTTC.

The chain combines TRBV12-3 or TRBV12-4 with TRBJ2-5; D is unclear. This CDR3 has 13 residues. Trimming removed 3 bases at V and 4 bases at J, with 9 bases between. DNA of the CDR3: TGTGCCAGCAGTTTGCACAGTACAGAGACCCAGTACTTC. Protein sequence: CASSLHSTETQYF.

The chain uses TRBV9 and TRBJ2-5, with 9 bases identical to TRBD1. The CDR3 runs to 17 residues. Germline trimming cut 0 bases from V and 2 bases from J; bases unmatched to any gene: 8. Looked up from germline, CDR1 is SGDLS and CDR2 is YYNGEE. For the CDR3, the DNA is TGTGCCAGCAGCGTAGACTCGACAGGGGGTCGTCAAGAGACCCAGTACTTC. This codes for CASSVDSTGGRQETQYF.

The J gene is TRBJ2-4, the V gene TRBV7-9, with TRBD2 matching 9 bases. The germline gives CDR1 SEHNR, CDR2 FQNEAQ (reference sequence). J lost 4 bases, V lost 5 bases, and 18 bases had no gene match. The CDR3 has 19 amino acids. CDR3 sequence: CASSLGLFPAGGTKNIQYF. The CDR3 DNA sequence: TGTGCCAGCAGCCTAGGGCTCTTCCCAGCGGGGGGAACAAAAAACATTCAGTACTTC.

The genes are TRBV5-1 and TRBJ2-6; a weak D match, TRBD2 (5 bases). The V and J ends lost 4 bases and 4 bases respectively, with 9 bases between them. The CDR3 has 14 residues. CDR1 is SGHRS and CDR2 is YFSETQ in the germline V gene. The CDR3 reads CASSEGAGANVLTF. The DNA of the CDR3 is TGCGCCAGCAGCGAGGGAGCGGGGGCCAACGTCCTGACTTTC. Using reference TRBV5-1 and TRBJ2-6 for the parts outside the CDR3, the full variable domain is KAGVTQTPRYLIKTRGQQVTLSCSPISGHRSVSWYQQTPGQGLQFLFEYFSETQRNKGNFPGRFSGRQFSNSRSEMNVSTLELGDSALYLCASSEGAGANVLTFGAGSRLTVL.

The chain is built from TRBV5-5 and TRBJ2-1, with 7 bases identical to TRBD2. The CDR3 is 15 amino acids. Germline V gives CDR1 SGHKS, CDR2 YYEKEE (reference sequence). The junction had 0 bases not matched to a gene; V was cut back by 0 bases and J by 0 bases. CDR3 sequence reads: CASSLGLASYNEQFF. The CDR3, as DNA: TGTGCCAGCAGCTTGGGACTAGCCTCCTACAATGAGCAGTTCTTC.

The chain links TRBV5-1 to TRBJ2-3; 7 nucleotides match TRBD2. This CDR3 comprises 18 residues. Germline CDR1 SGHRS, CDR2 YFSETQ. V lost 0 bases to trimming and J lost 0 bases; unmatched junction nucleotides: 10. DNA for the CDR3: TGCGCCAGCAGCTTGGACCTAGCGGACTCTACTAGCACAGATACGCAGTATTTT. Translation: CASSLDLADSTSTDTQYF.

The gene calls are TRBV2 and TRBJ2-7; D is perhaps TRBD2 (5 bases). The CDR3 has 14 amino acids. Trimming took off 6 bases at V and 4 bases at J, with 16 bases between the two ends. The germline V gene has CDR1 SNHLY and CDR2 FYNNEI. Here the CDR3 reads CASRFGGRLYEQYF. The CDR3 DNA sequence: TGTGCCAGCAGGTTCGGAGGCCGGTTGTACGAGCAGTACTTC. Full variable domain (outside the CDR3, taken from reference TRBV2 and TRBJ2-7): EPEVTQTPSHQVTQMGQEVILRCVPISNHLYFYWYRQILGQKVEFLVSFYNNEISEKSEIFDDQFSVERPDGSNFTLKIRSTKLEDSAMYFCASRFGGRLYEQYFGPGTRLTVT.

The V call is TRBV5-1, the J call TRBJ2-2, with D perhaps matching TRBD1 (5 bases). Germline V lookup: CDR1 SGHRS, CDR2 YFSETQ. V lost 2 bases, J lost 5 bases, and 10 bases lay in between. CDR3 length: 14 amino acids. The CDR3, as DNA: TGCGCCAGCAGCTTAGTACAGGATACCGGGGAGCTGTTTTTT. Its translation: CASSLVQDTGELFF. Filled out from reference TRBV5-1 and TRBJ2-2, the complete variable domain reads KAGVTQTPRYLIKTRGQQVTLSCSPISGHRSVSWYQQTPGQGLQFLFEYFSETQRNKGNFPGRFSGRQFSNSRSEMNVSTLELGDSALYLCASSLVQDTGELFFGEGSRLTVL.

V and J are TRBV18 and TRBJ1-1, with D possibly being TRBD1 (6 bases). CDR3 length equals 13 residues. The V end lost 2 bases, the J end lost 5 bases, and 9 bases lay between the germline ends. From germline, CDR1 is KGHSH and CDR2 LQKENI. The CDR3 region has the DNA TGTGCCAGCTCACCAGGGGGCGAGACTGAAGCTTTCTTT. Translated: CASSPGGETEAFF.

This chain joins TRBV7-2 and TRBJ1-4, with TRBD1 matching over 7 bases. Losses at the gene ends were 4 bases for V and 8 bases for J; bases not matched to a gene: 10. In germline, CDR1 is SGHTA, CDR2 FQGNSA. This CDR3 has 15 residues. Here the CDR3 DNA reads TGTGCCAGCAGCTCGATTGGGACAGCTACAGAAAAACTGTTTTTT. Its protein product is CASSSIGTATEKLFF.

The V call is TRBV20-1, the J call TRBJ2-6; 7 bases align to TRBD1. V shed 3 bases, J shed 1 base, and the junction held 6 bases outside the gene matches. Germline CDR1 reads DFQATT; CDR2 reads SNEGSKA (reference sequence). The CDR3 extends over 16 amino acids. Here the CDR3 reads CSASHRGRSGANVLTF. CDR3 coding DNA: TGCAGTGCTAGTCACAGGGGCAGATCTGGGGCCAACGTCCTGACTTTC.

The V call is TRBV6-5, the J call TRBJ1-6; TRBD1 agrees at 8 bases. The CDR3 has 15 residues. The J segment lost 7 bases and the V segment lost 6 bases, leaving 8 bases of the junction unmatched. CDR1 and CDR2 (germline): MNHEY, SVGAGI. The CDR3 is CASSPQGASNSPLHF. For the CDR3, the DNA is TGTGCCAGCAGCCCCCAGGGGGCTTCGAATTCACCCCTCCACTTT.

This clone was counted a single time. The rearrangement uses TRBV7-2 and TRBJ1-5, with 7 bases identical to TRBD1. The germline CDR1 and CDR2 sequences are SGHTA and FQGNSA. V dropped 1 base and J dropped 3; count of bases not matched to a gene: 6. The CDR3 is 16 residues long. CDR3 nucleotide sequence: TGTGCCAGCAGCTTAGTAACGGGACAGCCCAATCAGCCCCAGCATTTT. As protein: CASSLVTGQPNQPQHF.

CDR3 nucleotides: TGTGCCAGCAGCATACCTAGCGGGGGGGTGACCTACGAGCAGTACTTC. Amino acids: CASSIPSGGVTYEQYF. The chain employs TRBV7-7 and TRBJ2-7, with 12 bases identical to TRBD2. V shed 5 bases and J 2 bases; nucleotides not matched to a gene: 7. Germline V gene lookup returns CDR1 SSHAT and CDR2 FNYEAQ (reference sequence). The CDR3 has 16 amino acids.

The sample holds one count of this clone. At one of its ends the junction is not consistent with the germline gene, which may arise from a read error. The rearrangement links TRBV7-7 to TRBJ2-7, with unresolved D. The V gene's germline CDR1 is SSHAT and CDR2 FNYEAQ (reference sequence). The CDR3 consists of 14 residues. The CDR3 DNA sequence: TGTGCTAGCAGCTTAGAACAGAAAAGTCATCAGCAGTACTTC. It codes for CASSLEQKSHQQYF.

This CDR3 reads CSAVDRGWGTQYF. The CDR3 DNA sequence: TGCAGCGCTGTGGACAGGGGATGGGGGACCCAGTACTTC. This sequence joins TRBV29-1 and TRBJ2-5, with 9 nucleotides matching TRBD1. The J segment lost 7 bases and the V segment lost 7 bases, leaving 10 bases of the junction unmatched. CDR3 size: 13 residues. Germline V gene sequence: CDR1 SQVTM, CDR2 ANQGSEA.

V gene TRBV4-2 combines with J gene TRBJ2-5; a weak D match, TRBD1 (5 bases). This CDR3 comprises 16 residues. Germline V CDR1 and CDR2: LGHNA, YNFKEQ. V was cut by 1 base and J by 0 bases, with 12 bases left in between. The chain's CDR3 is CASSQGTGIDQETQYF. For the CDR3, the DNA is TGTGCCAGCAGCCAAGGTACAGGTATAGACCAAGAGACCCAGTACTTC.

The CDR3 bases are TGTGCCAGCAGCTCGGGACTAGCGGAGCGCAATGAGCAGTTCTTC. It translates to CASSSGLAERNEQFF. This chain uses TRBV5-4 with TRBJ2-1, with 11 bases identical to TRBD2. The junction had 5 bases not matched to a gene; V was cut back by 3 bases and J by 6 bases. This CDR3 contains 15 residues. Germline assignment: CDR1 SGHNT and CDR2 YYREEE (reference sequence).

The chain recombines TRBV6-1 with TRBJ1-6; D possibly corresponds to TRBD1 (6 bases). The CDR3 consists of 17 residues. Trimming stripped 4 bases from V and 6 bases from J, with 19 bases between. The germline CDR1 and CDR2 sequences are MNHNS and SASEGT. The CDR3 spells CASSVLTTGPPNSPLHF. The CDR3 DNA reads as TGTGCCAGCAGTGTCTTAACCACAGGGCCGCCTAATTCACCCCTCCACTTT.

The rearrangement joins TRBV6-1 to TRBJ2-7, with 8 bases aligning to TRBD1. J gave up 2 bases and V 2 bases, and 5 bases lay outside the gene matches. This CDR3 has 15 residues. The germline gives CDR1 MNHNS, CDR2 SASEGT. CDR3 region: CASSETPTGAYEQYF. In nucleotides, the CDR3 is TGTGCCAGCAGTGAAACCCCGACAGGGGCCTACGAGCAGTACTTC.

CDR3 sequence (DNA): TGTGCCAGTAGTGTTAGACAGGGGATCAAGGACGAGCAGTACTTC. The encoded protein is CASSVRQGIKDEQYF. V is TRBV19 and J is TRBJ2-7; 8 nucleotides align to TRBD1. This CDR3 region has 15 residues. The J segment lost 5 bases and the V segment lost 5 bases, leaving 11 bases of the junction unmatched. Germline V gene sequence: CDR1 LNHDA, CDR2 SQIVND (reference sequence).

This clone appeared a single time. The chain recombines TRBV4-2 with TRBJ2-2; perhaps TRBD1 as D (6 bases). The germline V gene has CDR1 LGHNA and CDR2 YNFKEQ. Between the trimmed V and J ends, which lost 1 base and 3 bases, there was a span of 9 bases. The CDR3 runs to 15 residues. The CDR3 reads CASSQVDRYTGELFF. In DNA, the CDR3 is TGTGCCAGCAGCCAAGTGGACAGATACACCGGGGAGCTGTTTTTT.

The V call is TRBV10-3, the J call TRBJ1-2; 8 bases agree with TRBD1. Germline V gene sequence: CDR1 ENHRY, CDR2 SYGVKD. The V and J ends lost 2 bases and 1 base, in that order; junction bases with no gene match: 6. The CDR3 runs 16 residues. CDR3 region: CAISENLGQGNYGYTF. For the CDR3, the DNA is TGTGCCATCAGTGAGAACCTTGGACAGGGTAACTATGGCTACACCTTC.

As for this clone: Different DNA sequences within this sample yield the same CDR3. The chain joins TRBV7-2 to TRBJ2-3; perhaps TRBD2 as D (6 bases). The V end was cut by 1 base, the J end by 0 bases, with 8 bases between. There are 15 residues in the CDR3. CDR1 is SGHTA, CDR2 FQGNSA, per germline. The CDR3, as DNA: TGTGCCAGCAGCTTAGGAAGCGGGAGCACAGATACGCAGTATTTT. Protein product: CASSLGSGSTDTQYF.